The rows below give T cell receptor beta chains drawn from one sample of a study of CD8+CD57+ T cells in acquired aplastic anemia. TCRdb fed the reads into MiXCR, producing one record per CDR3 protein. The sample lists 250,000 to 350,000 distinct CDR3 sequences, roughly 50% occurring once. Sequencing was done on a sample of sorted CD4+, CD8+, or CD8+CD57+ T cells (not recorded which) from PBMCs. These receptors all come from a human donor with severe aplastic anemia or a healthy control (not recorded which). Each CDR3 is given with its conserved first and last residue. The D gene is left open where the match is weak. Some rows have no size entry. The others give once, few or many, or a class for an expanded clone.

size	V	length	D	J	CDR3	DNA
many	TRBV12-3/TRBV12-4	12	.	TRBJ2-1	CATRTENNEQFF	TGTGCCACCCGGACAGAGAACAATGAGCAGTTCTTC
.	TRBV20-1	11	TRBD1	TRBJ2-1	CSVRGRNEQFF	TGCAGTGTTAGGGGGCGCAATGAGCAGTTCTTC
.	TRBV6-2/TRBV6-3	14	.	TRBJ2-3	CATAWGGGTNTQYF	TGTGCCACCGCCTGGGGGGGCGGCACAAATACGCAGTATTTT
.	TRBV20-1	16	TRBD2	TRBJ2-7	CSARDRTSGGAYEQYF	TGCAGTGCTAGAGATCGGACCAGCGGGGGGGCGTACGAGCAGTACTTC
many	TRBV12-3/TRBV12-4	15	.	TRBJ1-2	CASSPADRTLYGYTF	TGTGCCAGTTCACCAGCCGACAGGACCTTATATGGCTACACCTTC
.	TRBV29-1	12	TRBD1	TRBJ1-2	CSVGGQGYGYTF	TGCAGCGTTGGTGGACAGGGGTATGGCTACACCTTC
.	TRBV7-6	16	TRBD1	TRBJ1-2	CASSLAPGQSTDGYTF	TGTGCCAGCAGCTTAGCCCCGGGACAGTCGACAGATGGCTACACCTTC
.	TRBV15	15	.	TRBJ2-5	CATGRDGQNRETQYF	TGTGCCACCGGCAGAGATGGACAGAACCGAGAGACCCAGTACTTC
.	TRBV19	16	TRBD1	TRBJ2-7	CASSALPGTGGREQYF	TGTGCCAGTAGTGCACTTCCCGGGACAGGGGGTCGCGAGCAGTACTTC
many	TRBV5-1	14	.	TRBJ2-1	CASSGQGYLDEQFF	TGCGCCAGCAGCGGGCAGGGGTATCTCGATGAGCAGTTCTTC
.	TRBV7-2	15	TRBD1	TRBJ2-1	CASVLSLRGREEQFF	TGTGCCAGCGTGTTGAGCCTCAGGGGGCGAGAAGAGCAGTTCTTC
.	TRBV9	14	.	TRBJ2-7	CASSVDGVSYEQYF	TGTGCCAGCAGCGTTGACGGAGTCTCCTACGAGCAGTACTTC
.	TRBV12-3/TRBV12-4	14	TRBD2	TRBJ2-5	CASSPGRALETQYF	TGCGCCAGCAGTCCCGGGAGGGCCCTTGAGACCCAGTACTTC
few	TRBV10-3	11	.	TRBJ1-2	CAIMTDYGYTF	TGTGCCATCATGACCGACTATGGCTACACCTTC
many	TRBV2	14	.	TRBJ1-3	CASRVTVSGNTIYF	TGTGCCAGCAGAGTGACAGTCTCAGGAAACACCATATATTTT
.	TRBV5-1	15	.	TRBJ2-6	CASSFPVSGAKVLTF	TGCGCCAGCAGCTTCCCAGTCTCTGGGGCCAAGGTCCTGACTTTC
many	TRBV12-3/TRBV12-4	12	.	TRBJ1-5	CASSLRVQPQHF	TGTGCCAGCAGTTTAAGGGTTCAGCCCCAGCATTTT
few	TRBV20-1	14	TRBD1	TRBJ2-2	CSAPGQGNTGELFF	TGCAGTGCCCCGGGACAGGGGAACACCGGGGAGCTGTTTTTT
.	TRBV7-3	13	.	TRBJ1-1	CASSSQPNTEAFF	TGTGCCAGCAGCTCCCAACCGAACACTGAAGCTTTCTTT
once	TRBV10-3	14	TRBD1	TRBJ1-6	CAISGSRGHSPLHF	TGTGCCATCAGTGGGAGCAGGGGGCATTCACCCCTCCACTTT
.	TRBV7-3	18	TRBD2	TRBJ2-3	CASSQDPAGESSTDTQYF	TGTGCCAGCAGCCAAGATCCAGCGGGGGAATCGAGCACAGATACGCAGTATTTT
.	TRBV7-2	15	TRBD2	TRBJ2-3	CASSYGLAVTDTQYF	TGTGCCAGCAGCTACGGACTAGCGGTCACAGATACGCAGTATTTT
.	TRBV19	12	TRBD1	TRBJ1-5	CASTDRHQPQHF	TGTGCCAGTACGGACAGGCATCAGCCCCAGCATTTT
.	TRBV20-1	15	.	TRBJ2-1	CSANSGTGLTYEQFF	TGCAGTGCGAACTCCGGGACGGGCTTAACCTATGAGCAGTTCTTC
many	TRBV6-4	12	.	TRBJ2-2	CASSGKAGELFF	TGTGCCAGCAGTGGTAAAGCCGGGGAGCTGTTTTTT
many	TRBV4-1	14	.	TRBJ2-3	CASSQTLVSDTQYF	TGCGCCAGCAGCCAGACATTGGTATCAGATACGCAGTATTTT
.	TRBV20-1	15	.	TRBJ2-7	CSARLAAGSSYEQYF	TGCAGTGCTAGGTTAGCGGCCGGGTCCTCCTACGAGCAGTACTTC
few	TRBV10-1	14	TRBD2	TRBJ2-3	CASSPSGRPDTQYF	TGCGCCAGCAGCCCTAGCGGGAGGCCAGATACGCAGTATTTT